The 21 T cell receptor beta chains below come from one sample, sequenced in a study of molecular identifiers for immune sequencing clone quantification. TCRdb analysed the PCR reads with MiXCR anew, one entry per CDR3 protein. The sample shows about 510,000 distinct CDR3 sequences, about 20% of them seen only once. What was sequenced was naive CD8+ T cells from blood, with Jurkat cell RNA spiked in. Specified subset: FACS-sorted CD8+CD4-CCR7+CD45RA+ naive T cells. Receptors were obtained from a human donor in good health. Some libraries in this study had Jurkat cell RNA spiked in.

There are many counts of this clonotype. V usage is TRBV6-5 and J usage is TRBJ1-5; maybe TRBD1 (5 bases). In germline, CDR1 is MNHEY, CDR2 SVGAGI. V lost 6 bases to trimming and J lost 7 bases, with 13 bases between them. The CDR3 loop spans 13 amino acids. In DNA, the CDR3 is TGTGCCAGCAGGGGGGGTCAGGGACAGCCCCAGCATTTT. Protein sequence: CASRGGQGQPQHF.

With regard to this clonotype: A much larger clone differs from this one at a single base, so this may be a read error. The conserved final phenylalanine or tryptophan is absent from the CDR3, which likely points to a read error. The chain uses TRBV5-1 and TRBJ2-7; possible D gene TRBD1, 7 bases. V lost 0 bases and J 0 bases, leaving 13 bases between the germline ends. The germline gives CDR1 SGHRS, CDR2 YFSETQ. This CDR3 is built from 16 residues. The CDR3 nucleotides read TGCGCCAGCAGCTTGGGGGGGGACAGTCCCTCCTACGAGCAGTACTTA. It translates to CASSLGGDSPSYEQYL.

This clonotype occurred a few times. This rearrangement joins TRBV4-1 to TRBJ2-3, with 9 bases aligning to TRBD2. The CDR3 sequence is 16 residues long. From germline, CDR1 is MGHRA and CDR2 YSYEKL. V lost 4 bases, J lost 2 bases, and 7 bases stayed unmatched. CDR3 nucleotide sequence: TGCGCCAGCAGCCCCTCCAGACTAGCGGTCACAGATACGCAGTATTTT. This gives the protein CASSPSRLAVTDTQYF.

The rearrangement joins TRBV12-3 or TRBV12-4 to TRBJ2-7, with a tentative D call TRBD2 (5 bases). V was cut by 5 bases and J by 0 bases, with 11 bases left in between. This CDR3 has 14 amino acids. The CDR3, as DNA: TGTGCCAGCAGTCGGGTGGAGGTCTCCTACGAGCAGTACTTC. This sequence encodes CASSRVEVSYEQYF.

This clonotype was detected a few times. The chain has TRBV19 and TRBJ2-7; 7 nucleotides line up with TRBD1. Germline CDR1 LNHDA, CDR2 SQIVND (reference sequence). Trimming took 5 bases from V and 2 from J; bases not matched to a gene: 6. The CDR3 loop spans 14 amino acids. CDR3 in DNA: TGTGCCAGTAGTGTCTCCGGGACAGCCTACGAGCAGTACTTC. This codes for CASSVSGTAYEQYF. Filled out from reference TRBV19 and TRBJ2-7, the complete variable domain reads DGGITQSPKYLFRKEGQNVTLSCEQNLNHDAMYWYRQDPGQGLRLIYYSQIVNDFQKGDIAEGYSVSREKKESFPLTVTSAQKNPTAFYLCASSVSGTAYEQYFGPGTRLTVT.

This clonotype was counted a few times. The chain is built from TRBV27 and TRBJ2-3; D perhaps matches TRBD2 (5 bases). The CDR3 covers 15 residues. Looked up from germline, CDR1 is MNHEY and CDR2 is SMNVEV (reference sequence). V lost 2 bases and J lost 4, with 13 bases in between. CDR3 loop: CASSLHPGRADTQYF. In DNA, the CDR3 is TGTGCCAGCAGTTTACACCCGGGAAGGGCAGATACGCAGTATTTT.

For this clonotype: A much larger clone is a single base away; this may be a read error. The chain links TRBV4-3 to TRBJ2-3; tentatively, D is TRBD1 (5 bases). CDR3 length: 15 amino acids. Germline-derived CDR1 and CDR2 are LGHNA and YSLEER. CDR3 region: CASSQEYYLTGTQYF. In DNA form, the CDR3 reads TGCGCCAGCAGCCAAGAGTATTACCTCACAGGTACGCAGTATTTT.

The chain is built from TRBV4-3 and TRBJ2-3; D may match TRBD1 or TRBD2 (5 bases each). The CDR3 covers 14 residues. Trimming pared 3 bases from V and 4 bases from J, leaving 11 bases between. CDR1 is LGHNA and CDR2 is YSLEER in the germline V gene. CDR3: CASSHFQGADTQYF. Written as DNA, the CDR3 is TGCGCCAGCAGCCATTTCCAGGGAGCAGATACGCAGTATTTT.

This clonotype was recorded at least ten times. The chain has TRBV7-2 and TRBJ2-3; 7 bases are shared with TRBD2. Germline V gene sequence: CDR1 SGHTA, CDR2 FQGNSA. The CDR3 covers 15 residues. The J segment lost 2 bases and the V segment lost 3 bases, leaving 5 bases of the junction unmatched. The CDR3 bases are TGTGCCAGCAGCTTTGGGACTACGAACACAGATACGCAGTATTTT. Its protein is CASSFGTTNTDTQYF.

About this clonotype: A single base separates this from a much larger clone, so it may be a read error. CDR3 in amino acids: CASSALRGSYEQYF. Written as DNA, the CDR3 is TGTGCCAGCAGTGCCCTGCGGGGGAGCTACGAGCAGTACTTC. The genes are TRBV25-1 and TRBJ2-7; 7 bases are a match to TRBD2. Looked up from germline, CDR1 is MGHDK and CDR2 is SYGVNS. CDR3 size: 14 residues. The V segment lost 4 bases and the J segment 3 bases; nucleotides outside the gene matches: 6.

The V gene is TRBV4-3, the J gene TRBJ1-1; TRBD1 agrees at 8 bases. CDR3 length: 18 residues. Germline assignment: CDR1 LGHNA and CDR2 YSLEER. V was pared by 11 bases and J by 4 bases, with 24 bases of the junction left unmatched. CDR3 in amino acids: CAGRGTGAGGRFVTEAFF. The CDR3 coding sequence is TGCGCCGGCCGCGGAACGGGGGCAGGGGGCAGGTTTGTCACTGAAGCTTTCTTT.

The CDR3 DNA follows: TGTGCCAGCAGCCGAACCGGGACTAGCGGATTCCCGAACACCGGGGAGCTGTTTTTT. This sequence encodes CASSRTGTSGFPNTGELFF. The chain couples TRBV7-9 to TRBJ2-2; 11 nucleotides agree with TRBD2. Germline trimming cut 5 bases from V and 0 bases from J; bases unmatched to any gene: 11. This CDR3 is built from 19 residues. Germline V gene sequence: CDR1 SEHNR, CDR2 FQNEAQ (reference sequence).

There are many counts of this clonotype. This chain connects TRBV7-2 to TRBJ1-5; D remains unclear. The V gene lost 1 base and the J gene lost 3 bases, with 7 bases spanning the gap. The CDR3 spans 14 residues. Germline CDR1 and CDR2: SGHTA and FQGNSA. For the CDR3, the DNA is TGTGCCAGCAGCTTAGGGGTTTCCAATCAGCCCCAGCATTTT. Encoded protein: CASSLGVSNQPQHF.

At least ten counts were recorded for this clonotype. The chain combines TRBV7-9 with TRBJ2-3, with TRBD2 matching over 14 bases. The CDR3 length is 18 residues. The trim removed 5 bases at V and 2 bases at J, leaving 9 bases unmatched. Germline V gene sequence: CDR1 SEHNR, CDR2 FQNEAQ (reference sequence). The CDR3 spells CASSPTRTSGGSTDTQYF. Written as DNA, the CDR3 is TGTGCCAGCAGCCCGACTCGGACTAGCGGGGGGTCCACAGATACGCAGTATTTT. Drawing the rest from reference TRBV7-9 and TRBJ2-3, the complete variable domain is DTGVSQNPRHKITKRGQNVTFRCDPISEHNRLYWYRQTLGQGPEFLTYFQNEAQLEKSRLLSDRFSAERPKGSFSTLEIQRTEQGDSAMYLCASSPTRTSGGSTDTQYFGPGTRLTVL.

The chain couples TRBV19 to TRBJ2-5; D possibly corresponds to TRBD2 (6 bases). Germline CDR1 and CDR2: LNHDA and SQIVND (reference sequence). The CDR3 has 15 amino acids. V lost 6 bases to trimming and J lost 5 bases, with 19 bases between them. As DNA, the CDR3 is TGTGCCAGTAGCTGGGGGGACGGGGTGGTGGAGACCCAGTACTTC. It codes for CASSWGDGVVETQYF.

About this clonotype itself: A read error is possible here, since a much larger clone lies one base away. This rearrangement joins TRBV4-1 to TRBJ2-5, with D unclear. Germline assignment: CDR1 MGHRA and CDR2 YSYEKL. This CDR3 is 13 amino acids long. CDR3 nucleotide sequence: TGCGCCAGCAGCCAAGCGGAGCAGGAGACCCCGTACTTC. It yields the protein CASSQAEQETPYF.

The chain carries TRBV27 and TRBJ1-1, with D unclear. Germline loops: CDR1 MNHEY, CDR2 SMNVEV (reference sequence). The CDR3 is made up of 13 amino acids. V gave up 7 bases and J gave up 0 bases, with 9 bases separating them. CDR3 loop: CASTGMMNTEAFF. The CDR3 DNA reads as TGTGCCAGCACGGGAATGATGAACACTGAAGCTTTCTTT.

Many counts were recorded for this clonotype. The CDR3 nucleotides are TGTGCCAGCAGTTACTCGCCCCAGTCGCCCGGCATCTCCTACGAGCAGTACTTC. Protein product: CASSYSPQSPGISYEQYF. The chain couples TRBV6-5 to TRBJ2-7; D is unclear. V was clipped by 0 bases and J by 0 bases, with 18 bases between them. The CDR3 runs to 18 residues. Germline V gene sequence: CDR1 MNHEY, CDR2 SVGAGI.

As to this clonotype: A junction end diverges from the germline sequence, so it may reflect a read error. This chain joins TRBV29-1 and TRBJ2-1; 8 bases fit TRBD2. This CDR3 region has 14 residues. CDR1 SQVTM and CDR2 ANQGSEA come from the germline V gene. CDR3 in DNA: TGCGGCGTCGCCCGGGGGGGCTCCTACAATGAGCAGTTCTTC. Protein: CGVARGGSYNEQFF.

V gene TRBV11-3 combines with J gene TRBJ2-3; D is perhaps TRBD2 (6 bases). V lost 4 bases and J lost 6, with 14 bases in between. CDR3 size: 14 residues. CDR1 and CDR2 from the germline V gene are SGHNT and YENEEA. The CDR3 spells CASSSLGGVDTQYF. The CDR3 nucleotides are TGTGCCAGCAGCTCTCTCGGGGGAGTGGATACGCAGTATTTT.

Details on this clonotype: Possible read error: a much larger clone is one base away. This chain joins TRBV7-2 and TRBJ2-1; D remains ambiguous. The CDR3 covers 12 residues. Germline assignment: CDR1 SGHTA and CDR2 FQGNSA. The CDR3 sequence: CASSLGFNERFF. As DNA, the CDR3 is TGTGCCAGCAGCTTAGGGTTCAATGAGCGGTTCTTC.